Below are 31 T cell receptor beta chains sequenced from a single sample in a study of CD8 T cells in Susac syndrome. Random hexamers were used to reverse transcribe roughly 0.45 to 1 ug of RNA. In TCRdb, the immunoSEQ multiplex PCR reads were re-called with MiXCR into one record per CDR3 protein. The sample lists 150,000 or so distinct CDR3 sequences, more than 90% seen once, with around 0.14% in the top ten. The source material was CD4+ T cells from PBMCs. The receptor set was obtained from a human donor in good health.

This CDR3 reads CASSYSTGQTYEQYF. The CDR3 DNA reads TGTGCCAGCAGTTACTCGACGGGCCAGACCTACGAGCAGTACTTC. This chain joins TRBV6-6 and TRBJ2-7; D remains ambiguous. Trimming removed 0 bases from V and 2 bases from J, with 11 bases in between. The CDR3 spans 15 residues. The germline gives CDR1 MNHNY, CDR2 SVGAGI (reference sequence).

The chain recombines TRBV4-3 with TRBJ2-4; a weak D match, TRBD1 (6 bases). Germline CDR1 reads LGHNA; CDR2 reads YSLEER. The CDR3 is 13 residues long. V lost 1 base and J lost 7, with 8 bases in between. CDR3 DNA sequence: TGCGCCAGCAGCCAAGGGCAGGGGAACATTCAGTACTTC. Its protein product is CASSQGQGNIQYF.

The DNA for the CDR3 is TGTGCCAGCAGTGTTTCCGGGGGCACCTACAATGAGCAGTTCTTC. It is translated as CASSVSGGTYNEQFF. The chain joins TRBV25-1 to TRBJ2-1, with D perhaps TRBD1 or TRBD2 (6 bases each). Trimming removed 4 bases at V and 2 bases at J, with 12 bases between. In germline, CDR1 is MGHDK, CDR2 SYGVNS. The CDR3 covers 15 residues.

V usage is TRBV5-1 and J usage is TRBJ2-1; the D is unclear. Germline V lookup: CDR1 SGHRS, CDR2 YFSETQ. Trimming removed 4 bases at V and 6 bases at J, with 14 bases between. The CDR3 has 14 residues. The CDR3 DNA follows: TGCGCCAGCAGCGGTCGAGGTGAACCCAATGAGCAGTTCTTC. Its translation is CASSGRGEPNEQFF.

The rearrangement links TRBV7-9 to TRBJ2-7, with 10 bases that match TRBD2. Trimming removed 3 bases from V and 0 bases from J; junction bases left unmatched: 5. Germline V CDR1 and CDR2: SEHNR, FQNEAQ (reference sequence). The CDR3 extends over 16 amino acids. Written as DNA, the CDR3 is TGTGCCAGCAGCTTGGCACTAGCGGGATCCTCCTACGAGCAGTACTTC. Translating it yields CASSLALAGSSYEQYF.

J is TRBJ2-3 and V is TRBV12-3 or TRBV12-4; possible D gene TRBD1, 5 bases. V was trimmed by 7 bases and J by 8 bases, leaving 10 bases between them. The CDR3 is 11 amino acids. CDR3 region: CASKGAGTQYF. In nucleotides, the CDR3 is TGTGCCAGCAAAGGGGCTGGTACGCAGTATTTT.

The chain joins TRBV9 to TRBJ2-3; TRBD2 agrees at 8 bases. CDR1 and CDR2 from the germline V gene are SGDLS and YYNGEE. V shed 4 bases and J 3 bases; nucleotides not matched to a gene: 7. The CDR3 sequence is 15 residues long. For the CDR3, the DNA is TGTGCCAGCAGCTCCGGGGGGGCAAGAACAGATACGCAGTATTTT. It yields the protein CASSSGGARTDTQYF.

For the CDR3, the DNA is TGTGCCACCAGCTCATCGGGGGTTGGACAGGGGATGTCTGGGGCCAACGTCCTGACTTTC. This codes for CATSSSGVGQGMSGANVLTF. V gene TRBV15 combines with J gene TRBJ2-6; 9 bases are a match to TRBD1. V gave up 5 bases and J gave up 1 base; unmatched junction bases: 15. This CDR3 has 20 amino acids. Germline assignment: CDR1 LNHNV and CDR2 YYDKDF (reference sequence). Looking up the rest from reference TRBV15 and TRBJ2-6 gives the full variable domain: DAMVIQNPRYQVTQFGKPVTLSCSQTLNHNVMYWYQQKSSQAPKLLFHYYDKDFNNEADTPDNFQSRRPNTSFCFLDIRSPGLGDTAMYLCATSSSGVGQGMSGANVLTFGAGSRLTVL.

The chain uses TRBV4-3 and TRBJ1-1, with D tentatively TRBD1 (5 bases). Germline CDR1 is LGHNA and CDR2 is YSLEER. The CDR3 is made up of 12 amino acids. Trimming pared 5 bases from V and 6 bases from J, leaving 10 bases between. CDR3 sequence reads: CASSLRGSEAFF. CDR3 coding DNA: TGCGCCAGCAGCTTAAGGGGATCTGAAGCTTTCTTT.

V usage is TRBV29-1 and J usage is TRBJ1-1; D is unresolved. The CDR3 covers 11 residues. V gave up 4 bases and J gave up 11 bases, with 14 bases separating them. CDR1 SQVTM and CDR2 ANQGSEA come from the germline V gene. The CDR3 reads CSVGGNVNAFF. CDR3 sequence (DNA): TGCAGCGTTGGGGGAAATGTGAACGCTTTCTTT.

The genes are TRBV6-5 and TRBJ1-6; no firm D call. CDR3 size: 16 residues. The germline gives CDR1 MNHEY, CDR2 SVGAGI. The V gene lost 0 bases and the J gene lost 4 bases, with 10 bases spanning the gap. The CDR3, as DNA: TGTGCCAGCAGTTACTCAGCGCCACCTTATAATTCACCCCTCCACTTT. Protein sequence: CASSYSAPPYNSPLHF.

This chain joins TRBV7-2 and TRBJ2-5; D might be TRBD2 (6 bases). Germline CDR1 is SGHTA and CDR2 is FQGNSA. V lost 5 bases and J 3 bases, leaving 13 bases between the germline ends. The CDR3 extends over 14 amino acids. Here the CDR3 reads CASSAGGPEETQYF. Written as DNA, the CDR3 is TGTGCCAGCAGCGCCGGGGGACCCGAAGAGACCCAGTACTTC.

The chain is built from TRBV7-9 and TRBJ1-3; TRBD1 agrees at 7 bases. CDR1 is SEHNR and CDR2 is FQNEAQ in the germline V gene (reference sequence). The CDR3 consists of 14 residues. V shed 4 bases, J shed 4 bases, and the junction held 4 bases outside the gene matches. The CDR3 loop is CASSYDRDGNTIYF. The CDR3 bases are TGTGCCAGCAGCTACGACAGGGACGGAAACACCATATATTTT.

The V and J genes are TRBV7-8 and TRBJ2-1; 11 bases are shared with TRBD1. Germline CDR1 is SGHVS and CDR2 is FQNEAQ. Trimming at V came to 5 bases and at J to 3 bases, leaving 3 bases not matched to a gene. There are 15 residues in the CDR3. The CDR3 spells CASSAGTGGYNEQFF. The CDR3 region has the DNA TGTGCCAGCAGCGCGGGGACAGGGGGCTACAATGAGCAGTTCTTC.

The chain is built from TRBV29-1 and TRBJ1-2; 8 bases are a match to TRBD1. Germline V gene lookup returns CDR1 SQVTM and CDR2 ANQGSEA. The CDR3 runs 13 residues. V was clipped by 7 bases and J by 0 bases; unmatched bases: 4. The CDR3 nucleotides read TGCAGCGGGGGGACAGGAGCTAACTATGGCTACACCTTC. Translation gives CSGGTGANYGYTF.

V is TRBV29-1 and J is TRBJ1-1; tentative D call: TRBD1 (6 bases). CDR3 length: 15 amino acids. The V end lost 4 bases, the J end lost 0 bases, and 15 bases lay between the germline ends. Germline CDR1 SQVTM, CDR2 ANQGSEA. DNA of the CDR3: TGCAGCGTTGCGCTCAGACAGGCAATGAACACTGAAGCTTTCTTT. Residues: CSVALRQAMNTEAFF.

In its sample, this clonotype was seen once. The rearrangement joins TRBV20-1 to TRBJ1-4; D is possibly TRBD1 (5 bases). Germline assignment: CDR1 DFQATT and CDR2 SNEGSKA (reference sequence). Trimming shortened V by 0 bases and J by 14 bases, and 10 bases separated the two germline ends. This CDR3 spans 11 amino acids. The chain's CDR3 is CSARDDPGLFF. The CDR3 region has the DNA TGCAGTGCTAGAGATGACCCAGGGCTGTTTTTT.

The chain is built from TRBV5-1 and TRBJ2-1, with D possibly TRBD1 on 6 matching bases. The germline CDR1 and CDR2 sequences are SGHRS and YFSETQ. The CDR3 is 13 residues long. V was clipped by 6 bases and J by 0 bases, with 7 bases between them. The CDR3 loop is CASKDSSYNEQFF. The CDR3 nucleotides are TGCGCCAGCAAGGACAGCTCCTACAATGAGCAGTTCTTC.

This clonotype was seen only once. The J gene is TRBJ2-6, the V gene TRBV29-1, with D perhaps assigned TRBD1 or TRBD2 (5 bases each). The CDR3 covers 16 residues. Deletions cut 5 bases from V and 0 bases from J, with 14 bases between. CDR1 is SQVTM, CDR2 ANQGSEA, per germline. CDR3 sequence reads: CSVRDAGPSGANVLTF. The CDR3 coding sequence is TGCAGCGTTCGGGACGCCGGTCCCTCTGGGGCCAACGTCCTGACTTTC.

The CDR3 nucleotides read TGTGCCTGGAGTCGCAGGGGGAATAGCAATCAGCCCCAGCATTTT. Translating gives CAWSRRGNSNQPQHF. This chain connects TRBV30 to TRBJ1-5; TRBD1 matches 7 bases. The CDR3 totals 15 residues. Per germline, CDR1 GTSNPN and CDR2 SVGIG (reference sequence). With 2 bases clipped from V and 0 bases from J, the junction kept 4 bases outside the gene matches. The complete variable domain, with remaining parts taken from reference TRBV30 and TRBJ1-5, reads SQTIHQWPATLVQPVGSPLSLECTVEGTSNPNLYWYRQAAGRGLQLLFYSVGIGQISSEVPQNLSASRPQDRQFILSSKKLLLSDSGFYLCAWSRRGNSNQPQHFGDGTRLSIL.

This rearrangement joins TRBV20-1 to TRBJ2-7, with TRBD1 matching over 7 bases. Germline CDR1 is DFQATT and CDR2 is SNEGSKA (reference sequence). This CDR3 spans 12 amino acids. The V gene end was trimmed by 7 bases and the J gene end by 3 bases; junction bases not matched to a gene: 6. The CDR3 sequence is CSVPGQSYEQYF. In DNA, the CDR3 is TGCAGTGTACCGGGACAGAGCTACGAGCAGTACTTC.

The gene calls are TRBV5-1 and TRBJ2-7; TRBD1 matches 8 bases. Trimming took 4 bases from V and 2 from J; bases not matched to a gene: 5. The CDR3 is made up of 14 amino acids. Germline V gene lookup returns CDR1 SGHRS and CDR2 YFSETQ. CDR3 sequence reads: CASSVGQATYEQYF. CDR3 nucleotide sequence: TGCGCCAGCAGCGTGGGACAGGCGACCTACGAGCAGTACTTC.

CDR3 DNA sequence: TGTGCCAGCAGCCCAATAGCGGGGGGCCAGACCCAGTACTTC. Encoded protein: CASSPIAGGQTQYF. The chain employs TRBV3-1 and TRBJ2-5; TRBD2 agrees at 10 bases. V was pared by 4 bases and J by 6 bases, with 5 bases of the junction left unmatched. Looked up from germline, CDR1 is LGHDT and CDR2 is YNNKEL (reference sequence). The CDR3 length is 14 residues.

This chain links TRBV29-1 with TRBJ2-3, with D tentatively TRBD1 or TRBD2 (6 bases each). Per germline, CDR1 SQVTM and CDR2 ANQGSEA. The CDR3 extends over 14 amino acids. V dropped 3 bases and J dropped 3 bases, with 13 bases sitting between them. The CDR3 here is CSVDHGGRTDTQYF. The CDR3 DNA is TGCAGCGTTGACCACGGGGGCCGTACAGATACGCAGTATTTT.

The CDR3 sequence is CASSEEGDSPLHF. The CDR3 coding sequence is TGTGCCAGCAGTGAGGAAGGGGATTCACCCCTCCACTTT. V is TRBV2 and J is TRBJ1-6; a weak D match, TRBD1 (5 bases). CDR1 is SNHLY and CDR2 is FYNNEI in the germline V gene. This CDR3 has 13 amino acids. The V and J ends lost 3 bases and 8 bases respectively, with 8 bases between them.

This clonotype was picked up one time. The chain couples TRBV30 to TRBJ1-2, with 9 positions matching TRBD1. The V and J ends lost 7 bases and 7 bases, in that order; junction bases with no gene match: 7. The CDR3 extends over 12 amino acids. Per the germline V gene, CDR1 is GTSNPN and CDR2 is SVGIG (reference sequence). CDR3 sequence: CAFRGQGGGYTF. DNA of the CDR3: TGTGCCTTCCGGGGACAGGGAGGTGGCTACACCTTC. The full variable domain, in which reference TRBV30 and TRBJ1-2 provide the parts outside the CDR3, is SQTIHQWPATLVQPVGSPLSLECTVEGTSNPNLYWYRQAAGRGLQLLFYSVGIGQISSEVPQNLSASRPQDRQFILSSKKLLLSDSGFYLCAFRGQGGGYTFGSGTRLTVV.

The gene calls are TRBV7-9 and TRBJ2-4; D is undetermined. The V gene's germline CDR1 is SEHNR and CDR2 FQNEAQ (reference sequence). The CDR3 length is 13 residues. Deletions cut 0 bases from V and 8 bases from J, with 8 bases between. This CDR3 reads CASSLAGSHIQYF. The CDR3 coding sequence is TGTGCCAGCAGCTTAGCAGGGTCGCACATTCAGTACTTC.

This chain uses TRBV5-1 with TRBJ2-7; perhaps TRBD1 as D (6 bases). V shed 1 base and J shed 6 bases, with 14 bases lying between them. CDR1 is SGHRS, CDR2 YFSETQ, per germline. This CDR3 contains 14 residues. The CDR3 bases are TGCGCCAGCAGCTTGAGGCAGGGGTCAGGCGAGCAGTACTTC. Translated, it gives CASSLRQGSGEQYF.

In DNA form, the CDR3 reads TGTGCCAGCAGACCGGGGTTTCTTGACACTGAAGCTTTCTTT. It encodes CASRPGFLDTEAFF. V gene TRBV27 combines with J gene TRBJ1-1, with unresolved D. Germline V gene data show CDR1 as MNHEY and CDR2 as SMNVEV (reference sequence). The CDR3 is made up of 14 amino acids. Trimming left V 6 bases short and J 3 bases short, with 14 bases between.

The chain uses TRBV7-2 and TRBJ1-2; maybe TRBD1 (6 bases). The CDR3 is 13 amino acids. V was cut by 4 bases and J by 7 bases, with 13 bases left in between. Germline CDR1 is SGHTA and CDR2 is FQGNSA. The CDR3 nucleotides read TGTGCCAGCAGCTCACAGGGTTGGGGTGGCTACACCTTC. It codes for CASSSQGWGGYTF.

The J gene is TRBJ1-5, the V gene TRBV2; tentative D call: TRBD1 (5 bases). V dropped 6 bases and J dropped 11 bases, with 11 bases sitting between them. CDR1 SNHLY and CDR2 FYNNEI come from the germline V gene. The CDR3 extends over 11 amino acids. CDR3 coding DNA: TGTGCCAGCAGGGGGGGATCGGCCCAGCATTTT. Translated: CASRGGSAQHF.